The entry below gives a single TCR beta chain sequence along with its context. Its specificity is unknown. The data stem from a study of T cell responses to AZD1222 COVID-19 vaccine. Regarding the study as a whole: At baseline, just 5 or 6 AZD1222 recipients tested seropositive. Dominant CD4 TCR responses targeted spike regions 160-218 and 743-854. Donor demographics were predominantly white British with a female majority; clonal diversity may be underestimated. After the peak T cell response, and only then, were repertoires sampled.

The data were produced by immunoSEQ multiplex PCR, yet TCRdb's version contains in-frame clones alone and is incomplete. The sample has approximately 120,000 clones, approximately 88% seen once. This CDR3 has 15 amino acids. Trimming took 4 bases from V and 1 from J; bases not matched to a gene: 7. CDR1 LNHDA and CDR2 SQIVND come from the germline V gene (reference sequence). Specimen: peripheral blood, collected on day 0 of AZD1222 vaccination. The TCR was taken from an adult in good health. The chain couples TRBV19 to TRBJ2-7; TRBD2 agrees at 7 bases. The chain's CDR3 is CASSKSGMWSYEQYF. The CDR3 bases are TGTGCCAGTAGTAAGAGCGGGATGTGGTCCTACGAGCAGTACTTC.